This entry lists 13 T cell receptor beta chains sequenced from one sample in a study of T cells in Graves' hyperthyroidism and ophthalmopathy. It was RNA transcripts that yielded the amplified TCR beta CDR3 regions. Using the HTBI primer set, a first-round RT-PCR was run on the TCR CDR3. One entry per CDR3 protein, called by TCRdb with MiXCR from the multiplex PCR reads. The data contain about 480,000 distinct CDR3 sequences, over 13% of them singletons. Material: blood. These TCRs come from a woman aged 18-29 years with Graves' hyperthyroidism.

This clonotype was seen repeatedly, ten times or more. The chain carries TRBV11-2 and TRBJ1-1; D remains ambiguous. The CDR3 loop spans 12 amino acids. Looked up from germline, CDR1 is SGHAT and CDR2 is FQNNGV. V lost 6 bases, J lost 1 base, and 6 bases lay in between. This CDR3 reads CASRVQNTEAFF. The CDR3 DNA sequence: TGTGCCAGCAGAGTACAGAACACTGAAGCTTTCTTT.

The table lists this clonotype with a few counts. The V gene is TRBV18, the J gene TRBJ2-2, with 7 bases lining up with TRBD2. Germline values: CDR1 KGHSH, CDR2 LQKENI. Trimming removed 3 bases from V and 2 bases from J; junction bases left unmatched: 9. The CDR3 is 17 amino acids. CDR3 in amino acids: CASSPVRLAANTGELFF. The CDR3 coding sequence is TGTGCCAGCTCACCGGTCCGGCTAGCGGCCAACACCGGGGAGCTGTTTTTT. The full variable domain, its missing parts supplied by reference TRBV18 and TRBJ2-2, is NAGVMQNPRHLVRRRGQEARLRCSPMKGHSHVYWYRQLPEEGLKFMVYLQKENIIDESGMPKERFSAEFPKEGPSILRIQQVVRGDSAAYFCASSPVRLAANTGELFFGEGSRLTVL.

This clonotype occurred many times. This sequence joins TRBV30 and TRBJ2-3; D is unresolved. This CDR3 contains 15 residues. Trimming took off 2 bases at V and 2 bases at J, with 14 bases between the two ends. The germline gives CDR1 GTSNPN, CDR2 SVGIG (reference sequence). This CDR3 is CAWSPADLHTDTQYF. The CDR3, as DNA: TGTGCCTGGAGTCCTGCCGACCTTCACACAGATACGCAGTATTTT.

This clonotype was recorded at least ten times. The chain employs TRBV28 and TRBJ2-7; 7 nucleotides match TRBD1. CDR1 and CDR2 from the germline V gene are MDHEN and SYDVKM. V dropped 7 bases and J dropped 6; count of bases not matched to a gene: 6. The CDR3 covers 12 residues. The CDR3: CASKTGAGEQYF. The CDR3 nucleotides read TGTGCCAGCAAAACAGGGGCGGGCGAGCAGTACTTC.

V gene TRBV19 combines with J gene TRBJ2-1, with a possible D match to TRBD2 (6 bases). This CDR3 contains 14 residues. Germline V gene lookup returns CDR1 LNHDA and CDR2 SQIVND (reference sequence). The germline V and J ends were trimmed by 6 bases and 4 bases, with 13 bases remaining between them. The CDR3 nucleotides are TGTGCCAGTAGCCCTGGGGACTTTTACAATGAGCAGTTCTTC. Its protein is CASSPGDFYNEQFF.

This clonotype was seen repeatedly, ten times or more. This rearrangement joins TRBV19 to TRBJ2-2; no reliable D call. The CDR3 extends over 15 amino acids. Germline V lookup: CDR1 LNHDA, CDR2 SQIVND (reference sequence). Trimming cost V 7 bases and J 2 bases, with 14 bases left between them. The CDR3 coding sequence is TGTGCCAGTAAGGATCTCACCCTCAACACCGGGGAGCTGTTTTTT. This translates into CASKDLTLNTGELFF.

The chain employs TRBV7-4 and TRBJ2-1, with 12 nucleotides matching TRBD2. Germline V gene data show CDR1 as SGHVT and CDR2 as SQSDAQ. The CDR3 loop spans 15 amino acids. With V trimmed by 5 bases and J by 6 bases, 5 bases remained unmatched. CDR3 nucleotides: TGTGCCAGCAGCATCACTAGCGGGGGGAGCAATGAGCAGTTCTTC. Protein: CASSITSGGSNEQFF.

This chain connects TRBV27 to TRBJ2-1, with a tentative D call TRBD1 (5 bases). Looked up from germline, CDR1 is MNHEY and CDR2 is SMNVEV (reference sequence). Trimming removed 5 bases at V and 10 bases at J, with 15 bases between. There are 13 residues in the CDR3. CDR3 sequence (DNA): TGTGCCAGCAGTATCGCCGCACCAGGGGAGCAGTTCTTC. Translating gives CASSIAAPGEQFF.

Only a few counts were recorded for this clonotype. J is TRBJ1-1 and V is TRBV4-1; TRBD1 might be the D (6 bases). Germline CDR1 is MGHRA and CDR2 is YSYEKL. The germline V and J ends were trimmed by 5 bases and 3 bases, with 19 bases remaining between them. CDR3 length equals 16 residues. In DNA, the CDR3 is TGCGCCAGCAGCGATGACGGGGGGCGGAGGGACACTGAAGCTTTCTTT. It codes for CASSDDGGRRDTEAFF.

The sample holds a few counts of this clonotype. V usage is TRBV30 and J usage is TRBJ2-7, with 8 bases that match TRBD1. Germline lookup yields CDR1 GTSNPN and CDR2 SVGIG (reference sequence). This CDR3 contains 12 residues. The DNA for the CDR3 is TGTGCGCTGGGGACAGGACCATACGAGCAGTACTTC. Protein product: CALGTGPYEQYF.

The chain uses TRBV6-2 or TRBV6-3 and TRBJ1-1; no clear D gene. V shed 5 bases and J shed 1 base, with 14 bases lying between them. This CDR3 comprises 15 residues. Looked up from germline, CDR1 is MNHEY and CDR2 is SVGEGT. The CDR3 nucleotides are TGTGCCAGCAGTGGGTCAGCGATGGGGAACACTGAAGCTTTCTTT. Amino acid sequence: CASSGSAMGNTEAFF.

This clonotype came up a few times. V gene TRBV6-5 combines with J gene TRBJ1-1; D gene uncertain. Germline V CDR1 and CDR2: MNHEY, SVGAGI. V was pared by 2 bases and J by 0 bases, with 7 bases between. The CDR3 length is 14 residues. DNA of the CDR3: TGTGCCAGCAGTTACCCTAGCATGAACACTGAAGCTTTCTTT. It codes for CASSYPSMNTEAFF.

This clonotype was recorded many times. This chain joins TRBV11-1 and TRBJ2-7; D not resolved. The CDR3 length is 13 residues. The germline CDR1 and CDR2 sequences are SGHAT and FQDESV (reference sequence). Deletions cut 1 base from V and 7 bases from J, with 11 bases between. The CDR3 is CASSLEPVGEQYF. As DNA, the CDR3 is TGTGCCAGCAGCTTAGAGCCCGTAGGTGAGCAGTACTTC.